These T cell receptor beta chains were read from a single sample in a study of T cells in Graves' hyperthyroidism and ophthalmopathy. TCRdb reprocessed the multiplex PCR reads with MiXCR, giving one entry per CDR3 protein. The table has fewer than 750,000 distinct CDR3 sequences, around 45% seen once; the top ten hold about 8.3%. Material: peripheral blood or thyroid tissue (not recorded which). These receptors all come from a young woman with Graves' hyperthyroidism. CDR3s leave out the opening cysteine and the closing phenylalanine or tryptophan. A D gene is named only where the DNA matches it firmly.

>TRBD1|TRBV29-1|TRBJ1-2
SVDSGTEDGYT
>-|TRBV19|TRBJ1-4
ASSISLMGAGKLF
>TRBD2|TRBV20-1|TRBJ2-7
SARTSGRVEQY
>TRBD1|TRBV7-8|TRBJ2-3
ASSLVTGAVTDTQY
>-|TRBV9|-
ASRPTLENEQF
>TRBD1|TRBV7-2|TRBJ2-7
ATADRGRVYEQY
>-|TRBV24-1|TRBJ1-1
ATSEGERAEAF
>-|TRBV27|TRBJ1-2
ASSPDRANYGYT
>-|TRBV20-1|TRBJ1-1
SARDGSAEAF
>-|TRBV12-3/TRBV12-4|TRBJ2-7
ASSSTTSSYEQY
>-|TRBV7-9|TRBJ2-6
ASSITEDLT
>-|TRBV19|TRBJ2-7
ASSRTMNNYEQY
>-|TRBV20-1|TRBJ1-1
SASEILMNTEAF
>-|TRBV2|TRBJ1-5
ASSEDRVGYQPQH
>-|TRBV12-5|TRBJ1-2
ASGFLYYGYT
>-|TRBV20-1|TRBJ2-7
SARGLGREQY
>-|TRBV7-8|TRBJ2-7
ASSVLASASSYEQY
>-|TRBV6-5|TRBJ2-7
ASSYLSGPGDEQY
>-|TRBV20-1|TRBJ1-5
SASDGPKH
>-|TRBV5-1|TRBJ1-2
ASSLAGGKGHYGYT
>-|TRBV5-8|TRBJ2-2
ASSLSGFGPGGELF
>TRBD2|TRBV5-7|TRBJ2-2
ASSLASGGSGELF
>TRBD1|TRBV29-1|TRBJ1-5
SVTRQGGYNEH
>-|TRBV20-1|TRBJ1-2
SARKTGLHYGYT